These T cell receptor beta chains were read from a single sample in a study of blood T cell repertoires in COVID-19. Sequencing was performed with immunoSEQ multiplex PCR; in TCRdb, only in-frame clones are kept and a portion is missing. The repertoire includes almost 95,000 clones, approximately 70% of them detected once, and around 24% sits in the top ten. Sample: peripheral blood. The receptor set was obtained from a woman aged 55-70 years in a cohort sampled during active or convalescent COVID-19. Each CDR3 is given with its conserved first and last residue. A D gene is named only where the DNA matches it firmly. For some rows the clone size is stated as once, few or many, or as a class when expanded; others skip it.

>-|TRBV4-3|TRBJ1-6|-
TGCGCCAGCAGCCAAGCGAGCTCCTATAATTCACCCCTCCACTTT
CASSQASSYNSPLHF
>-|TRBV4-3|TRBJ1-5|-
TGCGCCAGCAGCCAAGATCACCCCCGGGGTTTTGAGCCCCAGCATTTT
CASSQDHPRGFEPQHF
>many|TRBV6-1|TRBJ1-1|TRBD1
TGTGCCAGCAGTGAACACCAGTCATACAGGGGGACGGCATACGCTGAAGCTTTCTTT
CASSEHQSYRGTAYAEAFF
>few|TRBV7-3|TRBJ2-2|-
TGTGCCAGCAGCTCAAGCGAGACGAACACCGGGGAGCTGTTTTTT
CASSSSETNTGELFF
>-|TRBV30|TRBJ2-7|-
TGTGCCTGGAAAAGGGCGGGGCAGGGCAAGGGTTACGAGCAGTACTTC
CAWKRAGQGKGYEQYF
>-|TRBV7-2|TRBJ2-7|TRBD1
TGTGCCAGCAGCCATCGGACAGGGGGCTACGAGCAGTACTTC
CASSHRTGGYEQYF
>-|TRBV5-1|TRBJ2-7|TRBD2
TGCGCCAGCAGCCCTGGACTAGCGGGGGGGCCGTCTGAGCAGTACTTC
CASSPGLAGGPSEQYF
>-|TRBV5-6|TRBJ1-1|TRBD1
TGTGCCAGCAGAGCACAGGGGGTGGGCACTGAAGCTTTCTTT
CASRAQGVGTEAFF
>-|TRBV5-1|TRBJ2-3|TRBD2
TGCGCCAGCAGCGGACTAGAGGGAGATACGCAGTATTTT
CASSGLEGDTQYF
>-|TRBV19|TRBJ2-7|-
TGTGCCAGTAGTATCGGCGGGTCCCTCTACGAGCAGTACTTC
CASSIGGSLYEQYF
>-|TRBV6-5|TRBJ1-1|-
TGTGCCAGCAGTTCCCACCGGGATGCTTTCTTT
CASSSHRDAFF
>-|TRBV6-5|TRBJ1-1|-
TGTGCCAGCAGGGGGGCTTGGGGCGCTGAAGCTTTCTTT
CASRGAWGAEAFF
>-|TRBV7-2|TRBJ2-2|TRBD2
TGTGCCAGCAGCTTAGCGGGACGACTAGCGGGGTACACCGGGGAGCTGTTTTTT
CASSLAGRLAGYTGELFF
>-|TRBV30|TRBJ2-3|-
TGTGCCTGGATAAAAAGACAGCTCACTAGCACAGATACGCAGTATTTT
CAWIKRQLTSTDTQYF
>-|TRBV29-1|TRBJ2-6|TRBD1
TGCAGCGTTGAGCCCCGACAGGGTAAAGGGGCCAACGTCCTGACTTTC
CSVEPRQGKGANVLTF
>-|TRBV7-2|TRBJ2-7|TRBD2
TGTGCCAGCAGCCCCAGGAGCGGGGGGTCCTACGAGCAGTACTTC
CASSPRSGGSYEQYF
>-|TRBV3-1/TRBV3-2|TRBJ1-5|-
TGTGCCAGCAGCCAAGTGCACGGCGGTCAGCCCCAGCATTTT
CASSQVHGGQPQHF
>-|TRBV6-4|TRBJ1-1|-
TGTGCCAGCAGTTCAACGGACAGAGCCGAAGCTTTCTTT
CASSSTDRAEAFF